This T cell receptor (beta chain) was recorded in a study of OX40 agonist ivuxolimab in advanced cancers. V shed 5 bases and J 2 bases; nucleotides not matched to a gene: 3. This CDR3 is built from 14 residues. The germline V gene encodes CDR1 MDHEN and CDR2 SYDVKM. Profiling relied on immunoSEQ multiplex PCR, and the TCRdb table lists in-frame clones only, not all of them. The sample has approximately 68,000 clones; over 70% are singletons. This chain uses TRBV28 with TRBJ2-3; 8 nucleotides line up with TRBD2. Sequences were derived from CD4+ or CD8+ T cells sorted from blood, sampled in a trial of the OX40 agonist ivuxolimab. The TCR originated in an adult with an advanced solid tumor such as melanoma, head and neck, liver or kidney cancer. The CDR3 protein is CASSQRGSTDTQYF. The CDR3 DNA reads as TGTGCCAGCAGTCAGCGGGGGTCCACAGATACGCAGTATTTT.